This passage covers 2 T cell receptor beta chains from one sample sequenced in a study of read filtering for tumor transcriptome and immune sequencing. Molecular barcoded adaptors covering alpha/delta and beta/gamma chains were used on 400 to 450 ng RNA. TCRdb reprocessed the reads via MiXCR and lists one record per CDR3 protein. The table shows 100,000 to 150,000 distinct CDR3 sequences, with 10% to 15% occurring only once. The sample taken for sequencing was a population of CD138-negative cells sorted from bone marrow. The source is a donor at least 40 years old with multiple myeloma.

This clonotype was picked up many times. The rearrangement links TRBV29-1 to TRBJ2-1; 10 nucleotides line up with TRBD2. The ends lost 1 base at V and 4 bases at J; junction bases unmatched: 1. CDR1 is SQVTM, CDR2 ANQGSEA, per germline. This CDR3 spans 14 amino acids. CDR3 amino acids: CSVEGTSGYNEQFF. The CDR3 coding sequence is TGCAGCGTTGAAGGGACTAGCGGATACAATGAGCAGTTCTTC.

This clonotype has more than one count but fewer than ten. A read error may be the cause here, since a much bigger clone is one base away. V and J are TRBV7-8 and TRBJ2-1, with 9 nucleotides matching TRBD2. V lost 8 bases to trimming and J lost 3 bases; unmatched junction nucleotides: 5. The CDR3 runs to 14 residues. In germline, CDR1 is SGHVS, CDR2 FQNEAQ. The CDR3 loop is CASGLAGVYNEQFF. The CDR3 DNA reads TGTGCCAGCGGTTTAGCGGGAGTCTACAATGAGCAGTTCTTC.